What follows is one T cell receptor (beta chain) and its context. Its target is unknown. This specimen belongs to a study of T cell repertoires in cytomegalovirus infection. Study context: HLA-C-restricted CMV epitopes, recently identified, and well-studied HLA-B-restricted ones were used by the study. Findings of the study overall: HLA-C-restricted CMV clonotypes gave the most frequent clonotype in two of eight donors.

J lost 5 bases, V lost 0 bases, and 6 bases had no gene match. The germline CDR1 and CDR2 sequences are GTSNPN and SVGIG (reference sequence). CDR3 length equals 15 residues. Using its own MiXCR run on the reads, TCRdb lists one record per CDR3 protein. The data show roughly 220,000 distinct CDR3 sequences, approximately 40% seen once. V and J are TRBV30 and TRBJ1-1; 10 bases agree with TRBD1. The sample consisted of CD8+ T cells from cultured PBMCs, taken from culture after CMV antigen stimulation. The sequence was collected from a human donor in good health (CMV status not recorded). Some clones in this sample may be carry-over from other donors' samples. The CDR3 is CAWSVPDRGLTEAFF. CDR3 nucleotides: TGTGCCTGGAGTGTACCCGACAGGGGGCTTACTGAAGCTTTCTTT.